The source of this T cell receptor beta chain is a study of graft-versus-host responses after intestinal transplantation. Whole-study context: Multivisceral, liver-intestinal, or isolated intestinal transplants were received by the recipients. Every recipient underwent anti-thymocyte globulin induction, then tacrolimus and steroids for around three years. General study points: Present in recipient marrow, GvH clones included some that appeared first in ileum or blood. Early declines in HvG clones that occurred post-transplant were associated with peak circulating GvH clone levels.

This clone has just one count. No antigen is known for it. Lamina propria and intraepithelial lymphocytes were released by processing graft tissue. Sequenced by immunoSEQ multiplex PCR; TCRdb stores in-frame clones only, minus some. The sample comprises 3,500 or so clones, 70% to 75% of which are singletons, and roughly a tenth rests with the top ten. The material was ileum tissue, obtained about 5 and 7 days after intestinal transplantation. The TCR was taken from a human patient who received an intestinal transplant, so some T cells may come from the graft donor.

The CDR3 nucleotides are TGTGCCAGCAGTGACTCTAGCGGGAACACCGGGGAGCTGTTTTTT. Protein: CASSDSSGNTGELFF. V is TRBV6-4 and J is TRBJ2-2, with D perhaps TRBD2 (6 bases). The V gene lost 0 bases and the J gene lost 1 base, with 6 bases spanning the gap. This CDR3 contains 15 residues. The V gene's germline CDR1 is MRHNA and CDR2 SNTAGT.